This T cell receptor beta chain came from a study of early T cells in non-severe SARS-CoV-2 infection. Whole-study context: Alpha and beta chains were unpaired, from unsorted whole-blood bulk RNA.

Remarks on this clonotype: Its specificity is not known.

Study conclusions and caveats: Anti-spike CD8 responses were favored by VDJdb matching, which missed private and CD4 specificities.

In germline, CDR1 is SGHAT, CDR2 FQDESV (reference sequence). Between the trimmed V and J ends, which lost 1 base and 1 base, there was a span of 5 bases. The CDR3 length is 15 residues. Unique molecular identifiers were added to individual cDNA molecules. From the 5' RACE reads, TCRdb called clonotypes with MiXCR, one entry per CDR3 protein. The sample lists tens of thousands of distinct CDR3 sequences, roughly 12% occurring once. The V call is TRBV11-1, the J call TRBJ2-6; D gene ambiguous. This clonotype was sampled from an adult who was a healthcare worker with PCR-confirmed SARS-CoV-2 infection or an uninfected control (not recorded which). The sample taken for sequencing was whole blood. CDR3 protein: CASSLGRSGANVLTF. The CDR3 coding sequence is TGTGCCAGCAGCTTAGGTAGATCTGGGGCCAACGTCCTGACTTTC.